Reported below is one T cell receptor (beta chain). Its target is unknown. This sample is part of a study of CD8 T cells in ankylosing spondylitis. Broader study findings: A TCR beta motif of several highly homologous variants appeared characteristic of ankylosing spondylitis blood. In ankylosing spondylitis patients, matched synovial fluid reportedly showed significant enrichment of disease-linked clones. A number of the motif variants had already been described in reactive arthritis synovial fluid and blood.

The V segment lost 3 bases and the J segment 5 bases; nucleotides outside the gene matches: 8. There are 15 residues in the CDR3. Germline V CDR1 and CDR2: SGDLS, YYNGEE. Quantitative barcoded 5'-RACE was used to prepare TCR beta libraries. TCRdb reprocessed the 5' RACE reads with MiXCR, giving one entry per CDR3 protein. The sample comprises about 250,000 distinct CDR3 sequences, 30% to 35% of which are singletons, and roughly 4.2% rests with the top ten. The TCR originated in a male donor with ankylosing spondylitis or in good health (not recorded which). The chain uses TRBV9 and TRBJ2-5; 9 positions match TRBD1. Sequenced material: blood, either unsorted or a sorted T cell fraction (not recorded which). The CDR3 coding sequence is TGTGCCAGCAGCGCCCTAGGAGACAGGGGGGAGACCCAGTACTTC. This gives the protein CASSALGDRGETQYF. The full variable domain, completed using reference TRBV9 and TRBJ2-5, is DSGVTQTPKHLITATGQRVTLRCSPRSGDLSVYWYQQSLDQGLQFLIQYYNGEERAKGNILERFSAQQFPDLHSELNLSSLELGDSALYFCASSALGDRGETQYFGPGTRLLVL.